Presented here are 27 T cell receptor beta chains from one specimen sequenced in a study of cytomegalovirus exposure and HLA in healthy donors. PCR used 60 Vbeta primers and 13 Jbeta primers. Assay used: immunoSEQ multiplex PCR; TCRdb lists only in-frame clones, some missing. The sample holds around 190,000 clones, 70% to 90% seen once. The sample comprised PBMCs. Source of these receptors: a woman in her 30s in good health and CMV-seronegative.

The rearrangement joins TRBV5-4 to TRBJ2-1, with D perhaps matching TRBD2 (7 bases). CDR3 length: 13 amino acids. V was cut by 5 bases and J by 9 bases, with 15 bases left in between. CDR1 is SGHNT and CDR2 is YYREEE in the germline V gene (reference sequence). CDR3 bases: TGTGCCAGCAGTTGGGGGGGCGGTGGTGAGCAGTTCTTC. It specifies CASSWGGGGEQFF.

This clone was counted a single time. V gene TRBV28 combines with J gene TRBJ2-3, with D possibly matching TRBD1 (5 bases). V was cut by 5 bases and J by 9 bases, with 21 bases left in between. The CDR3 totals 15 residues. Germline assignment: CDR1 MDHEN and CDR2 SYDVKM. CDR3 in DNA: TGTGCCAGCAGTCCACCTCCTCAGGGCGTTGGCACGCAGTATTTT. It yields the protein CASSPPPQGVGTQYF.

This chain links TRBV6-1 with TRBJ1-2; weak D call: TRBD1 (6 bases). V was clipped by 1 base and J by 4 bases, with 7 bases between them. Germline CDR1 MNHNS, CDR2 SASEGT. This CDR3 comprises 13 residues. CDR3 nucleotides: TGTGCCAGCAGTGAAGGACAGGTCTATGGCTACACCTTC. Its protein is CASSEGQVYGYTF.

V is TRBV5-1 and J is TRBJ2-5; possibly TRBD2 for D (6 bases). The CDR3 spans 15 residues. From germline, CDR1 is SGHRS and CDR2 YFSETQ. With 0 bases removed from V and 4 bases from J, the gap between germline ends came to 13 bases. The CDR3 sequence is CASSLVTAGGETQYF. The CDR3 region has the DNA TGCGCCAGCAGCTTGGTTACAGCGGGCGGAGAGACCCAGTACTTC.

There are a few counts of this clone. The J gene is TRBJ2-3, the V gene TRBV7-2; D not certain. The germline V and J ends were trimmed by 1 base and 6 bases, with 8 bases remaining between them. The CDR3 length is 13 residues. Germline-derived CDR1 and CDR2 are SGHTA and FQGNSA. Here the CDR3 DNA reads TGTGCCAGCAGCTTAGTCTGGGCCGATACGCAGTATTTT. It is translated as CASSLVWADTQYF.

J is TRBJ1-2 and V is TRBV5-5; perhaps TRBD1 as D (5 bases). CDR1 SGHKS and CDR2 YYEKEE come from the germline V gene (reference sequence). The CDR3 consists of 14 residues. With 5 bases removed from V and 6 bases from J, the gap between germline ends came to 17 bases. CDR3 sequence: CASSFPPGGDGYTF. CDR3 DNA: TGTGCCAGCAGTTTTCCACCCGGGGGAGATGGCTACACCTTC.

This clone was observed a handful of times. The V call is TRBV2, the J call TRBJ1-5, with a weak D call TRBD1 (5 bases). Germline V gene lookup returns CDR1 SNHLY and CDR2 FYNNEI. V was cut by 7 bases and J by 2 bases, with 12 bases left in between. This CDR3 region has 14 residues. CDR3 sequence (DNA): TGTGCCAGCACGGGGGTTGAAGGCAATCAGCCCCAGCATTTT. Its protein is CASTGVEGNQPQHF.

This rearrangement joins TRBV18 to TRBJ2-7, with 10 bases identical to TRBD1. The CDR3 extends over 14 amino acids. Trimming removed 4 bases from V and 1 base from J; junction bases left unmatched: 1. Germline V gene lookup returns CDR1 KGHSH and CDR2 LQKENI. Here the CDR3 DNA reads TGTGCCAGCTCACGGGGACAGGGGTCCTACGAGCAGTACTTC. It translates to CASSRGQGSYEQYF.

This chain uses TRBV15 with TRBJ1-4; tentatively, D is TRBD1 (5 bases). With 1 base removed from V and 3 bases from J, the gap between germline ends came to 21 bases. The germline gives CDR1 LNHNV, CDR2 YYDKDF (reference sequence). CDR3 length equals 19 residues. The chain's CDR3 is CATSRGAPARGGSNEKLFF. CDR3 nucleotide sequence: TGTGCCACCAGCAGAGGCGCGCCCGCGAGGGGAGGGTCTAATGAAAAACTGTTTTTT.

This clone was seen once. The rearrangement joins TRBV5-8 to TRBJ2-7; 9 nucleotides match TRBD1. From germline, CDR1 is SGHTS and CDR2 YDEGEE. The trim removed 5 bases at V and 3 bases at J, leaving 9 bases unmatched. The CDR3 spans 15 residues. CDR3 DNA: TGTGCCAGCAGATCCGACAGGGGGAAACGCTACGAGCAGTACTTC. Translation: CASRSDRGKRYEQYF. The full variable domain, its missing parts supplied by reference TRBV5-8 and TRBJ2-7, is EAGVTQSPTHLIKTRGQQATLRCSPISGHTSVYWYQQALGLGLQFLLWYDEGEERNRGNFPPRFSGRQFPNYSSELNVNALELEDSALYLCASRSDRGKRYEQYFGPGTRLTVT.

In this sample, this clone turned up once. This chain links TRBV7-2 with TRBJ1-1; D call uncertain. Germline loops: CDR1 SGHTA, CDR2 FQGNSA. CDR3 length: 14 residues. Trimming removed 5 bases from V and 1 base from J, with 11 bases in between. The CDR3 DNA is TGTGCCAGCAGCCTTTTACCAGGGAACACTGAAGCTTTCTTT. Amino acid sequence: CASSLLPGNTEAFF.

The rearrangement uses TRBV4-1 and TRBJ1-4; no clear D. V lost 5 bases to trimming and J lost 11 bases, with 15 bases between them. The germline V gene has CDR1 MGHRA and CDR2 YSYEKL. The length of the CDR3 is 13 residues. The CDR3 here is CASSSDPRGKLFF. CDR3 in DNA: TGCGCCAGCAGCTCCGACCCGAGAGGGAAACTGTTTTTT.

V usage is TRBV7-3 and J usage is TRBJ2-1; 11 bases map to TRBD2. The germline V gene encodes CDR1 SGHTA and CDR2 FQGTGA. V was clipped by 2 bases and J by 4 bases; unmatched bases: 4. The CDR3 covers 16 residues. In DNA, the CDR3 is TGTGCCAGCAGCTTAGGTAGCGGGAGGGGGTACAATGAGCAGTTCTTC. As protein: CASSLGSGRGYNEQFF.

The chain combines TRBV7-8 with TRBJ2-1; 8 nucleotides align to TRBD2. The CDR3 contains 15 residues. In germline, CDR1 is SGHVS, CDR2 FQNEAQ. Unmatched junction bases numbered 6, after V lost 1 base and J lost 7 bases. CDR3 coding DNA: TGTGCCAGCAGCTTAGTCGACGGGAGGGGAAATGAGCAGTTCTTC. Its protein is CASSLVDGRGNEQFF.

This chain uses TRBV2 with TRBJ2-3; 9 bases match TRBD1. The J segment lost 4 bases and the V segment lost 5 bases, leaving 4 bases of the junction unmatched. There are 14 residues in the CDR3. The V gene's germline CDR1 is SNHLY and CDR2 FYNNEI. The CDR3 bases are TGTGCCAGCAGTCAGGACAGGGGAGCAGATACGCAGTATTTT. Protein product: CASSQDRGADTQYF.

This chain links TRBV19 with TRBJ2-1; 7 nucleotides agree with TRBD1. The germline V gene encodes CDR1 LNHDA and CDR2 SQIVND (reference sequence). V lost 3 bases to trimming and J lost 0 bases; unmatched junction nucleotides: 8. CDR3 length: 17 amino acids. In nucleotides, the CDR3 is TGTGCCAGTAGTATCCGATTAACAGGGGCCTCCTACAATGAGCAGTTCTTC. This translates into CASSIRLTGASYNEQFF.

The V gene is TRBV19, the J gene TRBJ1-2; TRBD1 matches 7 bases. CDR1 is LNHDA and CDR2 is SQIVND in the germline V gene (reference sequence). The trim removed 5 bases at V and 7 bases at J, leaving 7 bases unmatched. The length of the CDR3 is 13 residues. The CDR3 loop reads CASSDRVPLGYTF. The CDR3 DNA reads TGTGCCAGTAGTGACAGGGTCCCACTTGGCTACACCTTC.

The rearrangement links TRBV7-8 to TRBJ2-2, with TRBD1 matching over 9 bases. The CDR3 is 17 amino acids. V shed 3 bases, J shed 3 bases, and the junction held 8 bases outside the gene matches. Germline V gene lookup returns CDR1 SGHVS and CDR2 FQNEAQ. The CDR3 nucleotides are TGTGCCAGCAGCTTGGTAGGACAGGGGCTGTACACCGGGGAGCTGTTTTTT. Translating it yields CASSLVGQGLYTGELFF.

The chain joins TRBV2 to TRBJ2-1; D gene uncertain. Trimming took off 1 base at V and 2 bases at J, with 6 bases between the two ends. This CDR3 contains 14 residues. From germline, CDR1 is SNHLY and CDR2 FYNNEI. CDR3 sequence: CASSEDATYNEQFF. Written as DNA, the CDR3 is TGTGCCAGCAGTGAAGATGCGACCTACAATGAGCAGTTCTTC. Based on the CDR3 plus reference TRBV2 and TRBJ2-1, the full variable domain is EPEVTQTPSHQVTQMGQEVILRCVPISNHLYFYWYRQILGQKVEFLVSFYNNEISEKSEIFDDQFSVERPDGSNFTLKIRSTKLEDSAMYFCASSEDATYNEQFFGPGTRLTVL.

This clone came up a few times. This chain links TRBV20-1 with TRBJ2-5; TRBD2 might be the D (5 bases). This CDR3 comprises 11 residues. Per germline, CDR1 DFQATT and CDR2 SNEGSKA (reference sequence). With 3 bases removed from V and 10 bases from J, the gap between germline ends came to 12 bases. CDR3 loop: CSARGGGIQYF. CDR3 coding DNA: TGCAGTGCTAGGGGCGGAGGTATCCAGTACTTC.

The J gene is TRBJ1-1, the V gene TRBV29-1; D is perhaps TRBD1 (6 bases). There are 13 residues in the CDR3. Looked up from germline, CDR1 is SQVTM and CDR2 is ANQGSEA. Trimming removed 0 bases from V and 3 bases from J, with 8 bases in between. CDR3 nucleotide sequence: TGCAGCGTTGAAGAACAGGGCGACACTGAAGCTTTCTTT. Its protein product is CSVEEQGDTEAFF.

V usage is TRBV19 and J usage is TRBJ2-1; 9 bases line up with TRBD2. Germline V CDR1 and CDR2: LNHDA, SQIVND (reference sequence). The CDR3 contains 19 residues. The V gene end was trimmed by 3 bases and the J gene end by 2 bases; junction bases not matched to a gene: 14. For the CDR3, the DNA is TGTGCCAGTAGTATCTGGGCTAAGGCTAGCGGGACCCCCTACAATGAGCAGTTCTTC. Translated: CASSIWAKASGTPYNEQFF.

This clone has just one count. This chain joins TRBV6-6 and TRBJ2-7, with 8 bases identical to TRBD1. This CDR3 has 13 amino acids. V shed 8 bases, J shed 9 bases, and the junction held 12 bases outside the gene matches. Looked up from germline, CDR1 is MNHNY and CDR2 is SVGAGI (reference sequence). The CDR3 nucleotides are TGTGCCAGCTCACAGGGGGGTAGGTGGACGCAGTACTTC. As protein: CASSQGGRWTQYF.

The chain joins TRBV13 to TRBJ2-3; D not certain. Germline V gene data show CDR1 as PRHDT and CDR2 as FYEKMQ (reference sequence). CDR3 length: 14 residues. Trimming cost V 5 bases and J 0 bases, with 9 bases left between them. CDR3 loop: CASSPWQSTDTQYF. Written as DNA, the CDR3 is TGTGCCAGCAGCCCCTGGCAGAGCACAGATACGCAGTATTTT.

To note about this clone: Other DNA sequences in this sample translate to the same CDR3. The chain uses TRBV27 and TRBJ2-4, with TRBD1 identical over 9 bases. Germline V lookup: CDR1 MNHEY, CDR2 SMNVEV (reference sequence). This CDR3 contains 13 residues. The V segment lost 6 bases and the J segment 7 bases; nucleotides outside the gene matches: 4. CDR3 sequence (DNA): TGTGCCAGCAGCCGACAGGGGGAGAACATTCAGTACTTC. Translated, it gives CASSRQGENIQYF.

This clone was detected once. The chain uses TRBV28 and TRBJ1-2, with D maybe TRBD1 (6 bases). The CDR3 contains 15 residues. Between the trimmed V and J ends, which lost 6 bases and 2 bases, there was a span of 16 bases. Germline V CDR1 and CDR2: MDHEN, SYDVKM. The DNA for the CDR3 is TGTGCCAGCAGCCGGACAGCCAACCCCAACTATGGCTACACCTTC. Its protein product is CASSRTANPNYGYTF.

The genes are TRBV5-1 and TRBJ2-7; 7 positions match TRBD1. V gave up 0 bases and J gave up 7 bases; unmatched junction bases: 4. The V gene's germline CDR1 is SGHRS and CDR2 YFSETQ. The CDR3 is 13 amino acids. The CDR3 reads CASSLVQGEEQYF. The CDR3 DNA is TGCGCCAGCAGCTTGGTGCAGGGGGAGGAGCAGTACTTC.